A single sample is the source of the 31 T cell receptor beta chains below, sequenced in a study of cytomegalovirus exposure and HLA in healthy donors. Vbeta (60) and Jbeta (13) primers were used in the PCR. The data were produced by immunoSEQ multiplex PCR, yet TCRdb's version contains in-frame clones alone and is incomplete. In the table there are 100,000 to 120,000 clones, around 70% of which are singletons. The sequenced material came from PBMCs. These receptors were taken from a man aged 35-49 years in good health and CMV-seronegative.

This rearrangement joins TRBV5-6 to TRBJ2-1; TRBD2 might be the D (6 bases). V lost 0 bases, J lost 9 bases, and 10 bases lay in between. The germline CDR1 and CDR2 sequences are SGHDT and YYEEEE. This CDR3 region has 13 residues. The DNA of the CDR3 is TGTGCCAGCAGCTTGGGCGGGGCGGGTGAGCAGTTCTTC. Translation: CASSLGGAGEQFF. The complete variable domain, with remaining parts taken from reference TRBV5-6 and TRBJ2-1, reads DAGVTQSPTHLIKTRGQQVTLRCSPKSGHDTVSWYQQALGQGPQFIFQYYEEEERQRGNFPDRFSGHQFPNYSSELNVNALLLGDSALYLCASSLGGAGEQFFGPGTRLTVL.

This chain uses TRBV27 with TRBJ1-1; D is unclear. The germline V gene has CDR1 MNHEY and CDR2 SMNVEV (reference sequence). This CDR3 region has 14 residues. Between the trimmed V and J ends, which lost 3 bases and 4 bases, there was a span of 12 bases. The CDR3 sequence is CASSLSAGPTEAFF. Written as DNA, the CDR3 is TGTGCCAGCAGTTTGTCCGCAGGCCCCACTGAAGCTTTCTTT.

The rearrangement joins TRBV5-5 to TRBJ1-6; the match to TRBD1 covers 7 bases. The CDR3 consists of 17 residues. V shed 5 bases, J shed 10 bases, and the junction held 18 bases outside the gene matches. Germline assignment: CDR1 SGHKS and CDR2 YYEKEE (reference sequence). The CDR3 loop reads CASSLIRGTVFRSPLHF. The CDR3 coding sequence is TGTGCCAGCAGTTTGATCCGAGGGACAGTTTTTCGCTCACCCCTCCACTTT. The whole variable domain, filled in from reference TRBV5-5 and TRBJ1-6, reads DAGVTQSPTHLIKTRGQQVTLRCSPISGHKSVSWYQQVLGQGPQFIFQYYEKEERGRGNFPDRFSARQFPNYSSELNVNALLLGDSALYLCASSLIRGTVFRSPLHFGNGTRLTVT.

V is TRBV7-8 and J is TRBJ2-1; 12 bases are shared with TRBD2. From germline, CDR1 is SGHVS and CDR2 FQNEAQ. The CDR3 spans 16 residues. J lost 5 bases, V lost 6 bases, and 8 bases had no gene match. In DNA form, the CDR3 reads TGTGCCAGCAGACCGGGACTAGCGGGTAAAAACAATGAGCAGTTCTTC. It encodes CASRPGLAGKNNEQFF.

V gene TRBV5-6 combines with J gene TRBJ1-1; possible D gene TRBD1, 5 bases. V lost 3 bases, J lost 3 bases, and 15 bases lay in between. This CDR3 has 15 residues. From germline, CDR1 is SGHDT and CDR2 YYEEEE. The CDR3 DNA follows: TGTGCCAGCAGCTGGGAGGACACTACATACACTGAAGCTTTCTTT. Protein: CASSWEDTTYTEAFF.

This clone was seen only a few times. This rearrangement joins TRBV5-6 to TRBJ2-5; TRBD1 matches at 11 bases. The DNA matches TRBJ2-7 better at its end, which makes the J call doubtful. Germline V gene lookup returns CDR1 SGHDT and CDR2 YYEEEE. The CDR3 runs to 15 residues. The CDR3 DNA is TGTGCCAGCAGCTCCCCCGGGACAGGGGGATTCGAGCAGTACTTC. Protein: CASSSPGTGGFEQYF.

This chain uses TRBV6-5 with TRBJ1-1, with D perhaps matching TRBD1 (6 bases). With 10 bases removed from V and 1 base from J, the gap between germline ends came to 16 bases. The CDR3 length is 14 residues. Germline V gene sequence: CDR1 MNHEY, CDR2 SVGAGI. The CDR3 spells CATLVYRENTEAFF. DNA of the CDR3: TGTGCCACTTTAGTTTACAGGGAGAACACTGAAGCTTTCTTT.

V is TRBV7-2 and J is TRBJ2-2; D call uncertain. The CDR3 is 12 residues long. Germline values: CDR1 SGHTA, CDR2 FQGNSA. V gave up 5 bases and J gave up 9 bases, with 10 bases separating them. The CDR3 reads CASSRELRELFF. The CDR3 DNA is TGTGCCAGCAGCCGAGAGCTGCGGGAGCTGTTTTTT.

The rearrangement links TRBV6-1 to TRBJ2-2; D remains ambiguous. Germline CDR1 reads MNHNS; CDR2 reads SASEGT. The CDR3 runs to 13 residues. V was shortened by 4 bases and J by 3 bases, with 6 bases between the two germline ends. The CDR3 loop reads CASSARYTGELFF. The CDR3, as DNA: TGTGCCAGCAGTGCCCGTTACACCGGGGAGCTGTTTTTT.

In DNA form, the CDR3 reads TGTGCCAGCAGTGAAGTCCAGGGGACGAACACTGAAGCTTTCTTT. Translated: CASSEVQGTNTEAFF. The chain employs TRBV2 and TRBJ1-1; tentatively, D is TRBD1 (6 bases). Germline V gene lookup returns CDR1 SNHLY and CDR2 FYNNEI. With 1 base removed from V and 1 base from J, the gap between germline ends came to 10 bases. This CDR3 is 15 amino acids long.

This clone has only a few counts. The genes are TRBV5-5 and TRBJ1-1; TRBD1 agrees at 9 bases. The trim removed 4 bases at V and 0 bases at J, leaving 4 bases unmatched. Germline CDR1 is SGHKS and CDR2 is YYEKEE (reference sequence). This CDR3 is 15 amino acids long. DNA for the CDR3: TGTGCCAGCAGCGTGACAGGGGGGATGAACACTGAAGCTTTCTTT. Amino acid sequence: CASSVTGGMNTEAFF. Full variable domain (missing parts from reference TRBV5-5 and TRBJ1-1): DAGVTQSPTHLIKTRGQQVTLRCSPISGHKSVSWYQQVLGQGPQFIFQYYEKEERGRGNFPDRFSARQFPNYSSELNVNALLLGDSALYLCASSVTGGMNTEAFFGQGTRLTVV.

This sequence joins TRBV7-8 and TRBJ1-1; 9 bases are shared with TRBD1. The CDR3 runs 14 residues. Germline V lookup: CDR1 SGHVS, CDR2 FQNEAQ. The trim removed 1 base at V and 11 bases at J, leaving 8 bases unmatched. The CDR3 bases are TGTGCCAGCAGCTTAGATACGGACAGGGGCTTCGCTTTCTTT. Protein sequence: CASSLDTDRGFAFF.

The rearrangement joins TRBV6-5 to TRBJ2-6; no clear D gene. This CDR3 contains 16 residues. With 2 bases removed from V and 0 bases from J, the gap between germline ends came to 8 bases. The germline gives CDR1 MNHEY, CDR2 SVGAGI. CDR3 sequence reads: CASSYGRTSGANVLTF. Here the CDR3 DNA reads TGTGCCAGCAGTTACGGGCGAACCTCTGGGGCCAACGTCCTGACTTTC.

The chain combines TRBV18 with TRBJ2-1, with 11 nucleotides matching TRBD2. The CDR3 extends over 19 amino acids. Trimming at V came to 1 base and at J to 0 bases, leaving 8 bases not matched to a gene. Germline loops: CDR1 KGHSH, CDR2 LQKENI. The CDR3 sequence is CASSPLWTSGPSSYNEQFF. In DNA form, the CDR3 reads TGTGCCAGCTCACCACTTTGGACTAGCGGGCCCAGCTCCTACAATGAGCAGTTCTTC.

This sequence joins TRBV28 and TRBJ2-1, with 7 bases matching TRBD1. Per the germline V gene, CDR1 is MDHEN and CDR2 is SYDVKM. J lost 2 bases, V lost 4 bases, and 2 bases had no gene match. The length of the CDR3 is 14 residues. This chain's CDR3 is CASSYRGTYNEQFF. In nucleotides, the CDR3 is TGTGCCAGCAGTTACAGGGGAACCTACAATGAGCAGTTCTTC.

This chain connects TRBV19 to TRBJ2-1; 8 nucleotides align to TRBD2. This CDR3 region has 14 residues. Looked up from germline, CDR1 is LNHDA and CDR2 is SQIVND (reference sequence). Germline trimming cut 5 bases from V and 10 bases from J; bases unmatched to any gene: 10. The CDR3 protein is CASSGTSGVWEQFF. The CDR3 nucleotides read TGTGCCAGTAGTGGGACTAGTGGCGTTTGGGAGCAGTTCTTC.

This clone was observed a single time. The rearrangement links TRBV19 to TRBJ1-6; D not resolved. The length of the CDR3 is 14 residues. V lost 9 bases and J 0 bases, leaving 9 bases between the germline ends. The germline V gene encodes CDR1 LNHDA and CDR2 SQIVND (reference sequence). The CDR3 nucleotides are TGTGCCAGCGGACTAAGCTCCTATAATTCACCCCTCCACTTT. Its protein is CASGLSSYNSPLHF.

J is TRBJ1-1 and V is TRBV27, with D possibly being TRBD1 (6 bases). Trimming removed 2 bases at V and 1 base at J, with 11 bases between. Germline lookup yields CDR1 MNHEY and CDR2 SMNVEV (reference sequence). The CDR3 runs 15 residues. DNA for the CDR3: TGTGCCAGCAGTTTAATTGCAGGGGCGAACACTGAAGCTTTCTTT. It specifies CASSLIAGANTEAFF.

The chain recombines TRBV18 with TRBJ2-5; a possible D gene is TRBD2 (6 bases). Germline CDR1 reads KGHSH; CDR2 reads LQKENI. The V end lost 0 bases, the J end lost 5 bases, and 7 bases lay between the germline ends. CDR3 length equals 13 residues. CDR3 sequence (DNA): TGTGCCAGCTCACCACCGGGGAGGGAGACCCAGTACTTC. Its protein is CASSPPGRETQYF.

The V call is TRBV4-1, the J call TRBJ2-2; 11 positions match TRBD2. V shed 3 bases and J 5 bases; nucleotides not matched to a gene: 5. Germline lookup yields CDR1 MGHRA and CDR2 YSYEKL. The CDR3 spans 16 residues. The CDR3 DNA follows: TGCGCCAGCAGCCAGGGGACTAGCGGTCTGACCGGGGAGCTGTTTTTT. Translated, it gives CASSQGTSGLTGELFF.

J is TRBJ1-6 and V is TRBV5-8; perhaps TRBD1 as D (5 bases). The CDR3 has 14 amino acids. V lost 5 bases and J 7 bases, leaving 13 bases between the germline ends. Germline loops: CDR1 SGHTS, CDR2 YDEGEE. For the CDR3, the DNA is TGTGCCAGCAGTCCCGGGACTTGGAATTCACCCCTCCACTTT. It specifies CASSPGTWNSPLHF.

The chain recombines TRBV28 with TRBJ1-5, with D possibly matching TRBD1 (5 bases). V lost 7 bases, J lost 3 bases, and 13 bases lay in between. The CDR3 totals 14 residues. Germline assignment: CDR1 MDHEN and CDR2 SYDVKM. CDR3 sequence: CASKGLRNNQPQHF. The CDR3 bases are TGTGCCAGCAAGGGACTCCGAAACAATCAGCCCCAGCATTTT.

This clone has just a few counts. This rearrangement joins TRBV5-1 to TRBJ2-3; D gene unclear. With 1 base removed from V and 4 bases from J, the gap between germline ends came to 7 bases. This CDR3 spans 13 amino acids. The V gene's germline CDR1 is SGHRS and CDR2 YFSETQ. The CDR3 loop is CASSLNRADTQYF. As DNA, the CDR3 is TGCGCCAGCAGCTTGAATCGCGCAGATACGCAGTATTTT.

V gene TRBV30 combines with J gene TRBJ1-1; 8 bases match TRBD1. This CDR3 spans 13 amino acids. Germline V lookup: CDR1 GTSNPN, CDR2 SVGIG (reference sequence). Losses at the gene ends were 2 bases for V and 5 bases for J; bases not matched to a gene: 4. As DNA, the CDR3 is TGTGCCTGGAGTAGAACAGGGGGAACTGAAGCTTTCTTT. It specifies CAWSRTGGTEAFF.

The chain employs TRBV27 and TRBJ2-3; 8 positions agree with TRBD2. Unmatched junction bases numbered 14, after V lost 0 bases and J lost 3 bases. The germline gives CDR1 MNHEY, CDR2 SMNVEV (reference sequence). This CDR3 spans 19 amino acids. DNA for the CDR3: TGTGCCAGCAGTTTATCGAGTTTGGGCTTAGCGGGGTCAACAGATACGCAGTATTTT. Its translation: CASSLSSLGLAGSTDTQYF.

This clone was seen a handful of times. DNA of the CDR3: TGTGCCAGCAGTTACTCGGGCAGGCTATCACCCCTCCACTTT. Translated, it gives CASSYSGRLSPLHF. This chain uses TRBV6-5 with TRBJ1-6; D uncertain. The V end lost 0 bases, the J end lost 10 bases, and 10 bases lay between the germline ends. The length of the CDR3 is 14 residues. In germline, CDR1 is MNHEY, CDR2 SVGAGI.

The chain uses TRBV28 and TRBJ1-1, with D tentatively TRBD1 (5 bases). Germline CDR1 MDHEN, CDR2 SYDVKM. V gave up 3 bases and J gave up 5 bases, with 7 bases separating them. The CDR3 covers 12 residues. CDR3 sequence reads: CASSFRGTEAFF. The CDR3 nucleotides read TGTGCCAGCAGTTTTCGGGGGACTGAAGCTTTCTTT.

V usage is TRBV5-6 and J usage is TRBJ1-2; D is possibly TRBD1 (5 bases). The CDR3 contains 13 residues. Trimming cost V 5 bases and J 4 bases, with 12 bases left between them. Germline loops: CDR1 SGHDT, CDR2 YYEEEE. For the CDR3, the DNA is TGTGCCAGCAGACCCTGGGGCAGCTATGGCTACACCTTC. This gives the protein CASRPWGSYGYTF.

This rearrangement joins TRBV18 to TRBJ1-1; D gene uncertain. The CDR3 spans 15 residues. Looked up from germline, CDR1 is KGHSH and CDR2 is LQKENI. V dropped 0 bases and J dropped 0 bases, with 8 bases sitting between them. The CDR3, as DNA: TGTGCCAGCTCACCACCTCCAGTGATGAACACTGAAGCTTTCTTT. This encodes CASSPPPVMNTEAFF.

This clone was recorded a few times. The chain employs TRBV6-5 and TRBJ1-1; D call uncertain. The V gene lost 2 bases and the J gene lost 10 bases, with 8 bases spanning the gap. CDR1 and CDR2 from the germline V gene are MNHEY and SVGAGI. There are 11 residues in the CDR3. CDR3: CASSYGALAFF. The CDR3 bases are TGTGCCAGCAGTTACGGAGCTCTAGCTTTCTTT.

This clone was counted once. V gene TRBV19 combines with J gene TRBJ1-2, with 7 bases identical to TRBD1. Germline-derived CDR1 and CDR2 are LNHDA and SQIVND (reference sequence). CDR3 size: 14 residues. V shed 6 bases and J 0 bases; nucleotides not matched to a gene: 4. The CDR3 DNA reads as TGTGCCAGTAGCAGGGACAGCTCTAACTATGGCTACACCTTC. It specifies CASSRDSSNYGYTF.